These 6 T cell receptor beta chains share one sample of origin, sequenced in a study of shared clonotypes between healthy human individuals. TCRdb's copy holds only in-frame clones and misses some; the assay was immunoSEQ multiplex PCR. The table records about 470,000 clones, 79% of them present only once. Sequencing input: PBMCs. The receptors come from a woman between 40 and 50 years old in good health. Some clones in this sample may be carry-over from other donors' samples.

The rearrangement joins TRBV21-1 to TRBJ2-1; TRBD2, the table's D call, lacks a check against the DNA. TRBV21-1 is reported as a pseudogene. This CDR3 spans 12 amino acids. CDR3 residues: CASSLRSNEQFF. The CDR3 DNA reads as TGTGCCAGCAGCCTGAGATCCAATGAGCAGTTCTTC.

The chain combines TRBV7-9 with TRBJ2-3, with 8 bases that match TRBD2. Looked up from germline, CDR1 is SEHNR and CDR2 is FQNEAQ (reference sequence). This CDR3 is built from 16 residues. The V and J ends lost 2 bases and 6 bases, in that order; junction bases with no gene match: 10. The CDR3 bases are TGTGCCAGCAGCTTATGGAGCGGGAGTCCCGGGGATACGCAGTATTTT. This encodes CASSLWSGSPGDTQYF.

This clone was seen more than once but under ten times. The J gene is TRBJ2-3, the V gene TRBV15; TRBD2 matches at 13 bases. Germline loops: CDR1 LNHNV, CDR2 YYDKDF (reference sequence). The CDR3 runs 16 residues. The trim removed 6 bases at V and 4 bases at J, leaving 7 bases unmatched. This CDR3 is CATREGLAGLSDTQYF. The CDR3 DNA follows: TGTGCCACCAGAGAGGGACTAGCGGGATTGTCAGATACGCAGTATTTT.

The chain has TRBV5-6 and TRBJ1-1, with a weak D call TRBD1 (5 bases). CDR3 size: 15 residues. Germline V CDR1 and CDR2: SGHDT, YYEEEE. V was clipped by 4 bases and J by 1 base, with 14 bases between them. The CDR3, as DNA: TGTGCCAGCAGCCCGCCGGCAGGGAGGAACACTGAAGCTTTCTTT. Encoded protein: CASSPPAGRNTEAFF.

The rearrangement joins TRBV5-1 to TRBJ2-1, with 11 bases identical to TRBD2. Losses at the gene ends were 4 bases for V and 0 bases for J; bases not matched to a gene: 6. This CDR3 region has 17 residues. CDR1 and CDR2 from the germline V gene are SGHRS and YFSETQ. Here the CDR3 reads CASSPRTSGFSYNEQFF. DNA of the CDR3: TGCGCCAGCAGCCCGCGGACTAGCGGGTTCTCCTACAATGAGCAGTTCTTC.

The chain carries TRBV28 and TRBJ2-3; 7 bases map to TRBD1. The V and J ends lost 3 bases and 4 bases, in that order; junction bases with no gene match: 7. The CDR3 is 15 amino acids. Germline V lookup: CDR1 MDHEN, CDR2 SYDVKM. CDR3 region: CASSLRQGVADTQYF. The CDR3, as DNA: TGTGCCAGCAGTTTGAGGCAGGGGGTCGCAGATACGCAGTATTTT.